The 17 T cell receptor beta chains below were found in one sample sequenced in a study of T-cell reconstitution after alpha-beta-depleted transplantation in children. During its preparation, the TCRbeta library received unique molecular identifiers. TCRdb used MiXCR to reprocess the PCR reads, holding one entry per CDR3 protein. The table records hundreds of thousands of distinct CDR3 sequences, around 10% of them present only once. Source: peripheral blood, taken 180 days after TCRalphabeta/CD19-depleted stem cell transplant. The origin of the receptors is a male patient aged 2-15 years who had a stem cell transplant for chronic granulomatous disease, so the T cells may come from the graft donor.

This clonotype showed up many times. V and J are TRBV30 and TRBJ2-7; D remains ambiguous. Trimming stripped 0 bases from V and 8 bases from J, with 8 bases between. CDR1 is GTSNPN, CDR2 SVGIG, per germline (reference sequence). The CDR3 consists of 11 residues. In DNA form, the CDR3 reads TGTGCCTGGAGTGTTAAGAGGAAGCAGTACTTC. Translated: CAWSVKRKQYF.

As for this clonotype: This may be a read error, as it is one base from a much larger clone. The chain recombines TRBV28 with TRBJ2-3, with D unresolved. The CDR3 spans 13 residues. V was cut by 8 bases and J by 2 bases, with 11 bases left in between. CDR1 MDHEN and CDR2 SYDVKM come from the germline V gene. The CDR3 nucleotides are TGTGCCAGCTTCGGTTCTGACACAGATACGCAGTATTTT. This codes for CASFGSDTDTQYF.

In its sample, this clonotype was seen many times. J is TRBJ2-5 and V is TRBV7-2; 8 bases agree with TRBD1. There are 16 residues in the CDR3. V lost 5 bases, J lost 5 bases, and 13 bases stayed unmatched. Germline V gene data show CDR1 as SGHTA and CDR2 as FQGNSA. CDR3 loop: CASSAYTGGIRETQYF. The CDR3 bases are TGTGCCAGCAGCGCTTACACAGGGGGGATTCGGGAGACCCAGTACTTC.

V and J are TRBV11-1 and TRBJ2-1; D is perhaps TRBD1 (6 bases). Germline CDR1 is SGHAT and CDR2 is FQDESV (reference sequence). The V gene lost 4 bases and the J gene lost 8 bases, with 18 bases spanning the gap. This CDR3 spans 15 amino acids. In nucleotides, the CDR3 is TGTGCCAGCAGCTCTACAGGCTCAGGGGCCGATGAGCAGTTCTTC. As protein: CASSSTGSGADEQFF.

This clonotype was detected ten times or more. The J gene is TRBJ1-2, the V gene TRBV7-8; 8 bases agree with TRBD1. Trimming cost V 5 bases and J 7 bases; bases outside gene matches: 6. The CDR3 sequence is 13 residues long. In germline, CDR1 is SGHVS, CDR2 FQNEAQ. CDR3 protein: CASSPDRGCGYTF. The CDR3 DNA is TGTGCCAGCAGCCCTGACAGGGGTTGTGGCTACACCTTC.

This clonotype was counted many times. The rearrangement uses TRBV29-1 and TRBJ2-2; no definite D call. V was trimmed by 7 bases and J by 3 bases, leaving 12 bases between them. The germline V gene has CDR1 SQVTM and CDR2 ANQGSEA. This CDR3 is built from 13 residues. The CDR3 DNA reads TGCAGCGCTCTGGGGAAGGACACCGGGGAGCTGTTTTTT. Its protein product is CSALGKDTGELFF.

To note about this clonotype: With a much larger clone just one base away, this may be a read error. The genes are TRBV6-5 and TRBJ2-7; D tentatively reads TRBD1 or TRBD2 (5 bases each). Germline V gene data show CDR1 as MNHEY and CDR2 as SVGAGI. There are 14 residues in the CDR3. Between the trimmed V and J ends, which lost 1 base and 6 bases, there was a span of 13 bases. CDR3 in amino acids: CASSYLGEESEQYF. In DNA form, the CDR3 reads TGTGCCAGCAGTTACTTGGGGGAAGAAAGCGAGCAGTACTTC.

There are many counts of this clonotype. The gene calls are TRBV12-3 or TRBV12-4 and TRBJ2-3, with 9 positions matching TRBD2. V was pared by 3 bases and J by 5 bases, with 9 bases of the junction left unmatched. The CDR3 consists of 16 residues. The DNA for the CDR3 is TGTGCCAGCAGTTTTAGACTAGCGGTAATGGGAGATACGCAGTATTTT. It translates to CASSFRLAVMGDTQYF.

This clonotype was picked up many times. The J gene is TRBJ2-1, the V gene TRBV10-3; no firm D call. Germline V gives CDR1 ENHRY, CDR2 SYGVKD. The CDR3 runs 14 residues. Trimming removed 3 bases from V and 2 bases from J, with 8 bases in between. CDR3 sequence: CAISDHGTYNEQFF. CDR3 DNA: TGTGCCATCAGTGACCACGGTACCTACAATGAGCAGTTCTTC.

Ten or more counts support this clonotype. The chain has TRBV4-3 and TRBJ2-1, with D unresolved. V was pared by 0 bases and J by 8 bases, with 8 bases between. Per germline, CDR1 LGHNA and CDR2 YSLEER. The CDR3 sequence is 13 residues long. The CDR3 is CASSQERVDEQFF. The CDR3 bases are TGCGCCAGCAGCCAAGAACGGGTCGATGAGCAGTTCTTC.

This clonotype was counted at least ten times. The V and J genes are TRBV6-5 and TRBJ1-1, with 9 bases aligning to TRBD1. From germline, CDR1 is MNHEY and CDR2 SVGAGI. The V gene end was trimmed by 5 bases and the J gene end by 5 bases; junction bases not matched to a gene: 18. The CDR3 extends over 18 amino acids. Here the CDR3 DNA reads TGTGCCAGCAGTCTACTCAACAGGGGGCAAGGAAGTAGTACTGAAGCTTTCTTT. Encoded protein: CASSLLNRGQGSSTEAFF.

This clonotype has just a few counts. This rearrangement joins TRBV7-9 to TRBJ2-7; D unresolved. The V and J ends lost 5 bases and 6 bases respectively, with 11 bases between them. This CDR3 region has 12 residues. Germline CDR1 SEHNR, CDR2 FQNEAQ (reference sequence). CDR3 coding DNA: TGTGCCAGCAGCGAACCTCGGGCCGAGCAGTACTTC. Its translation is CASSEPRAEQYF. Full variable domain (rest looked up from reference TRBV7-9 and TRBJ2-7): DTGVSQNPRHKITKRGQNVTFRCDPISEHNRLYWYRQTLGQGPEFLTYFQNEAQLEKSRLLSDRFSAERPKGSFSTLEIQRTEQGDSAMYLCASSEPRAEQYFGPGTRLTVT.

This clonotype was detected ten times or more. The chain is built from TRBV6-1 and TRBJ1-5; TRBD1 aligns across 7 bases. CDR1 and CDR2 from the germline V gene are MNHNS and SASEGT. The CDR3 consists of 16 residues. V lost 2 bases to trimming and J lost 6 bases; unmatched junction nucleotides: 10. The CDR3: CASSEFLGGAGQPQHF. The CDR3 DNA reads TGTGCCAGCAGTGAATTTTTAGGGGGCGCAGGTCAGCCCCAGCATTTT.

This clonotype was detected ten times or more. The V call is TRBV5-1, the J call TRBJ2-5, with D possibly matching TRBD1 (6 bases). This CDR3 region has 14 residues. Germline CDR1 SGHRS, CDR2 YFSETQ. Trimming took 4 bases from V and 5 from J, leaving 15 bases between them. Written as DNA, the CDR3 is TGCGCCAGCAGCCGAAATACAGGGTCCGAGACCCAGTACTTC. It is translated as CASSRNTGSETQYF.

This clonotype was observed at least ten times. The chain carries TRBV5-1 and TRBJ2-1; the D gene is possibly TRBD1 (6 bases). The CDR3 is made up of 13 amino acids. Germline CDR1 reads SGHRS; CDR2 reads YFSETQ. Trimming stripped 7 bases from V and 9 bases from J, with 17 bases between. Written as DNA, the CDR3 is TGCGCCAGCTCTTCGGTAGGGGGAAGTGAGCAGTTCTTC. It codes for CASSSVGGSEQFF.

This clonotype was counted at least ten times. The chain links TRBV20-1 to TRBJ1-2; a weak D match, TRBD1 (6 bases). V was cut by 3 bases and J by 2 bases, with 10 bases left in between. The CDR3 has 13 amino acids. The germline V gene has CDR1 DFQATT and CDR2 SNEGSKA (reference sequence). The DNA of the CDR3 is TGCAGTGCTAGGAGGCAGGGGAACTATGGCTACACCTTC. Amino acid sequence: CSARRQGNYGYTF.

Comment on this clonotype: This may come from a read error, since a much larger clone is one base off. V and J are TRBV11-2 and TRBJ2-3, with a weak D call TRBD2 (6 bases). The CDR3 is 14 amino acids. Trimming cost V 11 bases and J 0 bases, with 15 bases left between them. CDR1 and CDR2 from the germline V gene are SGHAT and FQNNGV. The CDR3 loop is CAGRGGDSTDTQYF. In nucleotides, the CDR3 is TGTGCCGGCCGGGGCGGGGATAGCACAGATACGCAGTATTTT. The whole variable domain, remainder taken from reference TRBV11-2 and TRBJ2-3, is EAGVAQSPRYKIIEKRQSVAFWCNPISGHATLYWYQQILGQGPKLLIQFQNNGVVDDSQLPKDRFSAERLKGVDSTLKIQPAKLEDSAVYLCAGRGGDSTDTQYFGPGTRLTVL.